This T cell receptor (beta chain) was found in a study of blood T cells in healthy people across ages. With a J-beta primer mix and a sample-barcoded 5' primer, a second PCR ran about 7 to 12 cycles. TCRdb analysed the 5' RACE reads with MiXCR anew, one entry per CDR3 protein. Altogether roughly 1.9 million distinct CDR3 sequences are present, 35% to 50% being singletons, with the ten largest covering 20% to 25%. This clonotype was counted a few times. The germline V gene encodes CDR1 SGHTA and CDR2 FQGNSA. Between the trimmed V and J ends, which lost 1 base and 6 bases, there was a span of 10 bases. CDR3 length: 14 residues.

What was sequenced was blood. The clonotype comes from a human donor in good health. The chain links TRBV7-2 to TRBJ1-5; maybe TRBD1 (6 bases). CDR3 DNA sequence: TGTGCCAGCAGCTTAGGGACAGTTTCTCAGCCCCAGCATTTT. It is translated as CASSLGTVSQPQHF.